A single sample is the source of the 20 T cell receptor beta chains below, sequenced in a study of blood T cell repertoires in COVID-19. TCRdb's copy holds only in-frame clones and misses some; the assay was immunoSEQ multiplex PCR. In the table there are under 200,000 clones, 83% of which are singletons. Material: peripheral blood. The receptors come from a woman aged 80 or older with acute or convalescent COVID-19.

This chain uses TRBV15 with TRBJ2-7; D remains unclear. Trimming cost V 3 bases and J 6 bases, with 12 bases left between them. The germline CDR1 and CDR2 sequences are LNHNV and YYDKDF (reference sequence). This CDR3 is 13 amino acids long. The CDR3 DNA reads as TGTGCCACCAGCAGGGAGACTTGGTTCGAGCAGTACTTC. As protein: CATSRETWFEQYF.

About this clone itself: At the DNA level, this CDR3 is encoded by other sequences in the same sample as well. The chain couples TRBV9 to TRBJ2-7; D is perhaps TRBD2 (6 bases). Trimming cost V 0 bases and J 4 bases, with 11 bases left between them. This CDR3 contains 14 residues. CDR1 and CDR2 from the germline V gene are SGDLS and YYNGEE. The CDR3 sequence is CASSVASGGYEQYF. The CDR3 nucleotides read TGTGCCAGCAGCGTAGCGTCCGGGGGTTACGAGCAGTACTTC.

The genes are TRBV5-1 and TRBJ2-1, with D possibly matching TRBD1 (5 bases). The CDR3 runs to 14 residues. Germline V gene data show CDR1 as SGHRS and CDR2 as YFSETQ. V lost 3 bases, J lost 6 bases, and 13 bases lay in between. In DNA, the CDR3 is TGCGCCAGCAGCTCCTCCGGACACCCCAATGAGCAGTTCTTC. Its translation: CASSSSGHPNEQFF.

The V gene is TRBV7-2, the J gene TRBJ2-5; 8 bases align to TRBD2. In germline, CDR1 is SGHTA, CDR2 FQGNSA. CDR3 length equals 16 residues. V lost 1 base to trimming and J lost 4 bases; unmatched junction nucleotides: 8. The CDR3 DNA sequence: TGTGCCAGCAGCTTAGGGGCCCGGAGCGGGGGAGAGACCCAGTACTTC. Protein sequence: CASSLGARSGGETQYF.

The chain couples TRBV9 to TRBJ1-6; D unclear. V lost 0 bases and J 7 bases, leaving 5 bases between the germline ends. Germline values: CDR1 SGDLS, CDR2 YYNGEE. The CDR3 has 13 residues. The CDR3, as DNA: TGTGCCAGCAGCGTAGATCAGAATTCACCCCTCCACTTT. It encodes CASSVDQNSPLHF.

The V gene is TRBV9, the J gene TRBJ1-1; TRBD1 matches at 8 bases. Germline CDR1 and CDR2: SGDLS and YYNGEE. J was trimmed by 7 bases and V by 3 bases; bases with no gene match: 5. The CDR3 has 13 amino acids. The CDR3 sequence is CASSATTGGEAFF. The CDR3 DNA is TGTGCCAGCAGCGCCACAACAGGGGGTGAAGCTTTCTTT.

The rearrangement links TRBV4-1 to TRBJ2-7; TRBD2 matches at 9 bases. V lost 1 base, J lost 2 bases, and 6 bases stayed unmatched. Germline V gene data show CDR1 as MGHRA and CDR2 as YSYEKL. CDR3 length equals 16 residues. The DNA for the CDR3 is TGCGCCAGCAGCCAAGGGCTAGCGGGGCCACCCTACGAGCAGTACTTC. It translates to CASSQGLAGPPYEQYF.

V usage is TRBV19 and J usage is TRBJ1-1, with D possibly TRBD1 on 5 matching bases. Trimming took off 3 bases at V and 11 bases at J, with 19 bases between the two ends. This CDR3 region has 14 residues. CDR1 LNHDA and CDR2 SQIVND come from the germline V gene (reference sequence). CDR3 protein: CASSMFVGTHGAFF. The CDR3 coding sequence is TGTGCCAGTAGTATGTTCGTGGGGACTCATGGGGCTTTCTTT.

To note about this clone: At the DNA level, this CDR3 is encoded by other sequences in the same sample as well. The rearrangement joins TRBV7-9 to TRBJ2-2, with D perhaps matching TRBD1 (5 bases). CDR1 and CDR2 (germline): SEHNR, FQNEAQ (reference sequence). The CDR3 loop spans 14 amino acids. V gave up 2 bases and J gave up 2 bases, with 6 bases separating them. CDR3: CASSLQGNTGELFF. The CDR3, as DNA: TGTGCCAGCAGCTTACAGGGTAACACCGGGGAGCTGTTTTTT.

J is TRBJ1-2 and V is TRBV11-2; D is unresolved. CDR3 length: 14 amino acids. From germline, CDR1 is SGHAT and CDR2 FQNNGV. V lost 2 bases and J lost 5, with 12 bases in between. The CDR3 loop reads CASSLSTDLYGYTF. In DNA, the CDR3 is TGTGCCAGCAGCTTAAGCACGGACTTATATGGCTACACCTTC.

The genes are TRBV25-1 and TRBJ1-1; D call uncertain. The CDR3 consists of 13 residues. CDR1 is MGHDK and CDR2 is SYGVNS in the germline V gene. Trimming removed 2 bases at V and 4 bases at J, with 8 bases between. The CDR3 here is CASSERWSTEAFF. For the CDR3, the DNA is TGTGCCAGCAGTGAAAGGTGGAGCACTGAAGCTTTCTTT.

This clone was found many times. J is TRBJ1-6 and V is TRBV6-5, with D tentatively TRBD1 (6 bases). The CDR3 has 14 residues. V was clipped by 6 bases and J by 7 bases, with 13 bases between them. Germline CDR1 and CDR2: MNHEY and SVGAGI. The CDR3 sequence is CASSAGDWNSPLHF. CDR3 bases: TGTGCCAGCAGCGCAGGGGATTGGAATTCACCCCTCCACTTT.

This chain uses TRBV27 with TRBJ1-6, with 7 positions matching TRBD1. V was clipped by 9 bases and J by 10 bases; unmatched bases: 12. CDR3 length equals 14 residues. From germline, CDR1 is MNHEY and CDR2 SMNVEV (reference sequence). The DNA of the CDR3 is TGTGCCAGTAGGGGGCCAGGGGTTCCCTCACCCCTCCACTTT. Translation: CASRGPGVPSPLHF.

The chain uses TRBV6-5 and TRBJ2-7; 8 nucleotides align to TRBD1. J lost 1 base, V lost 2 bases, and 4 bases had no gene match. The CDR3 length is 15 residues. The germline gives CDR1 MNHEY, CDR2 SVGAGI. Here the CDR3 reads CASSYTGGNSYEQYF. The DNA for the CDR3 is TGTGCCAGCAGTTACACAGGGGGGAATTCCTACGAGCAGTACTTC.

The chain recombines TRBV7-8 with TRBJ2-2, with D maybe TRBD2 (6 bases). CDR3 length: 16 residues. Per the germline V gene, CDR1 is SGHVS and CDR2 is FQNEAQ. V lost 3 bases to trimming and J lost 3 bases, with 14 bases between them. Written as DNA, the CDR3 is TGTGCCAGCAGCTTCGCCGGGACTGGGTACACCGGGGAGCTGTTTTTT. This translates into CASSFAGTGYTGELFF.

The chain recombines TRBV15 with TRBJ2-4, with 9 bases lining up with TRBD2. Germline CDR1 is LNHNV and CDR2 is YYDKDF (reference sequence). V was pared by 0 bases and J by 6 bases, with 12 bases of the junction left unmatched. The CDR3 is made up of 18 amino acids. This CDR3 reads CATSRDGSGGRAVNIQYF. The CDR3 region has the DNA TGTGCCACCAGCAGAGATGGGTCTGGCGGGAGGGCCGTAAACATTCAGTACTTC.

The J gene is TRBJ2-1, the V gene TRBV7-2, with D unclear. V was cut by 5 bases and J by 6 bases, with 23 bases left in between. CDR3 length: 17 amino acids. Germline V gene lookup returns CDR1 SGHTA and CDR2 FQGNSA. The CDR3 DNA is TGTGCCAGCAGCCTCAACCACAGACAAAGGATGGGCAATGAGCAGTTCTTC. Protein product: CASSLNHRQRMGNEQFF.

This rearrangement joins TRBV7-6 to TRBJ2-5; D is perhaps TRBD2 (5 bases). V was shortened by 5 bases and J by 2 bases, with 15 bases between the two germline ends. Per germline, CDR1 SGHVS and CDR2 FNYEAQ. CDR3 length: 15 residues. For the CDR3, the DNA is TGTGCCAGCAGCCCAGCGGCGGAAGGACAAGAGACCCAGTACTTC. Amino acid sequence: CASSPAAEGQETQYF. Filled out from reference TRBV7-6 and TRBJ2-5, the complete variable domain reads GAGVSQSPRYKVTKRGQDVALRCDPISGHVSLYWYRQALGQGPEFLTYFNYEAQQDKSGLPNDRFSAERPEGSISTLTIQRTEQRDSAMYRCASSPAAEGQETQYFGPGTRLLVL.

This chain joins TRBV19 and TRBJ1-2, with 7 nucleotides matching TRBD1. The V gene end was trimmed by 6 bases and the J gene end by 9 bases; junction bases not matched to a gene: 16. This CDR3 spans 15 amino acids. Looked up from germline, CDR1 is LNHDA and CDR2 is SQIVND (reference sequence). The CDR3 loop reads CASRNVGQAVASYTF. The CDR3 DNA sequence: TGTGCCAGTAGGAATGTAGGACAGGCCGTCGCGAGCTACACCTTC.

The chain combines TRBV5-4 with TRBJ1-1; TRBD1 is a possible D gene (6 bases). The CDR3 is 14 residues long. Germline CDR1 SGHNT, CDR2 YYREEE (reference sequence). The V gene lost 3 bases and the J gene lost 2 bases, with 11 bases spanning the gap. The CDR3 DNA follows: TGTGCCAGCAGCTCACGGGGGGCTAACACTGAAGCTTTCTTT. It yields the protein CASSSRGANTEAFF. The whole variable domain, remainder taken from reference TRBV5-4 and TRBJ1-1, is ETGVTQSPTHLIKTRGQQVTLRCSSQSGHNTVSWYQQALGQGPQFIFQYYREEENGRGNFPPRFSGLQFPNYSSELNVNALELDDSALYLCASSSRGANTEAFFGQGTRLTVV.